Shown below are 2 T cell receptor beta chains from a single sample sequenced in a study of spatial heterogeneity in lung cancer. TCRdb used MiXCR to reprocess the 5' RACE reads, holding one entry per CDR3 protein. The top ten clones hold 52% of a sample with around 11,000 distinct CDR3 sequences, under 4.5% of them seen once. As for time point: sample taken at primary tumor resection. Unsorted samples of tumor, nontumor lung or frozen PBMC had their whole RNA sequenced. The sample here was PBMCs, taken at surgery. The receptors were sampled from a female donor with early-stage non-small cell lung cancer.

Many counts were recorded for this clonotype. This beta chain is a stray sequence in a library constructed for alpha chains; its clone size is not meaningful. This chain links TRBV9 with TRBJ1-2; D is ambiguous. The CDR3 is made up of 14 amino acids. Germline V gives CDR1 SGDLS, CDR2 YYNGEE. Trimming cost V 3 bases and J 3 bases, with 12 bases left between them. The CDR3 DNA reads TGTGCCAGCAGCGAAGGCAGAGCTCACTATGGCTACACCTTC. Translated: CASSEGRAHYGYTF.

This clonotype was counted many times. Being off target in a library aimed at alpha chains, this beta chain has a size of little meaning. V gene TRBV6-4 combines with J gene TRBJ2-7; D might be TRBD1 (6 bases). V gave up 2 bases and J gave up 3 bases, with 11 bases separating them. Per germline, CDR1 MRHNA and CDR2 SNTAGT. The CDR3 totals 14 residues. CDR3 residues: CASSDNRDSYEQYF. The CDR3 DNA follows: TGTGCCAGCAGTGACAACAGGGATAGCTACGAGCAGTACTTC.